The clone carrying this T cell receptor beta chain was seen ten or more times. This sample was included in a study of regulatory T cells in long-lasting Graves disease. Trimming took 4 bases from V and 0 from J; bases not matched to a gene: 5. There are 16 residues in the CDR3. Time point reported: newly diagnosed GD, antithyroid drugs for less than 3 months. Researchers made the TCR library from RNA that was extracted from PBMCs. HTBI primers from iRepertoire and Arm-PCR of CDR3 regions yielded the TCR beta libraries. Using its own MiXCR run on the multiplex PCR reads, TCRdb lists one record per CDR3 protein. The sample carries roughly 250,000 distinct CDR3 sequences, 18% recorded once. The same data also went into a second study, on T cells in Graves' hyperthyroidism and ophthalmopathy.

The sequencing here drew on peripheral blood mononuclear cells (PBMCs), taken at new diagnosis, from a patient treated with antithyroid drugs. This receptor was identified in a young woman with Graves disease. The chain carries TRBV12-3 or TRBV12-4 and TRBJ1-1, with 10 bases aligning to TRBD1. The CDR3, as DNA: TGTGCCAGCAGTTCCCCCGGGACAGGGGTGAACACTGAAGCTTTCTTT. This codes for CASSSPGTGVNTEAFF.